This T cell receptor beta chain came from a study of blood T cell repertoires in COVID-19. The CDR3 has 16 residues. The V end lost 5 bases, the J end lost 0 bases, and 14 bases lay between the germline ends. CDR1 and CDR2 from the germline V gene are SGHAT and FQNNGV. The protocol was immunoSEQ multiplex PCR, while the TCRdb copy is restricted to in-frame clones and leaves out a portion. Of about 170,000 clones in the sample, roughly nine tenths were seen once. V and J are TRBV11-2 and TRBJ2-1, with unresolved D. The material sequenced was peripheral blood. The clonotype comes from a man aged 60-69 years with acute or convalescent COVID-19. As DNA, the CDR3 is TGTGCCAGCAGCCCCGCTGGGCTGGTCTCCTACAATGAGCAGTTCTTC. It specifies CASSPAGLVSYNEQFF.